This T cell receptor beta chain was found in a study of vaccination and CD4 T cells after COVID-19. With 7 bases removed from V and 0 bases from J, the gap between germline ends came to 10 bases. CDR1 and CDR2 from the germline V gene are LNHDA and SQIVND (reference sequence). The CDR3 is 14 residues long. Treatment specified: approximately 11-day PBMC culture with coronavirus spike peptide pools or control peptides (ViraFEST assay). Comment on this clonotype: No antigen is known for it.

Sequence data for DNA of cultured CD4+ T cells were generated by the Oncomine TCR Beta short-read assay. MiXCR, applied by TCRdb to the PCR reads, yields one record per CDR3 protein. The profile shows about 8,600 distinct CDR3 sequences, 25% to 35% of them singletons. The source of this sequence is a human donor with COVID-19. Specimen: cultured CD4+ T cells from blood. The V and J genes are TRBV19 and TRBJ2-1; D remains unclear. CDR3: CASKESSSYNEQFF. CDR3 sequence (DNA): TGTGCCAGTAAAGAGTCCTCCTCCTACAATGAGCAGTTCTTC.